The 25 T cell receptor beta chains listed next were all sequenced from one sample in a study of shared clonotypes between healthy human individuals. Libraries were prepared by immunoSEQ multiplex PCR; TCRdb keeps only in-frame clonotypes and omits some of them. This sample has hundreds of thousands of clones, with 90% to 96% found just once. Sequencing input: naive CD4+ T cells sorted from blood. Subset denoted: CD45RA+ positively selected. These receptors were obtained from a woman aged 25 to 45 in good health.

The J gene is TRBJ2-1, the V gene TRBV5-3; no firm D call. TRBV5-3 is an ORF for which the function is uncertain. The CDR3 consists of 14 residues. V was trimmed by 5 bases and J by 6 bases, leaving 15 bases between them. Here the CDR3 DNA reads TGTGCCAGAAGATTCGTGGCCGTCCCCAATGAGCAGTTCTTC. Translated: CARRFVAVPNEQFF.

The rearrangement uses TRBV19 and TRBJ2-2; 9 nucleotides line up with TRBD1. The CDR3 loop spans 16 amino acids. Germline-derived CDR1 and CDR2 are LNHDA and SQIVND (reference sequence). V lost 7 bases, J lost 6 bases, and 12 bases stayed unmatched. CDR3 sequence reads: CASNRWGQGNAGELFF. Written as DNA, the CDR3 is TGTGCCAGTAACAGGTGGGGACAGGGTAACGCCGGGGAGCTGTTTTTT.

The chain carries TRBV2 and TRBJ1-5, with 9 bases matching TRBD1. This CDR3 contains 14 residues. The junction had 3 bases not matched to a gene; V was cut back by 6 bases and J by 3 bases. Germline-derived CDR1 and CDR2 are SNHLY and FYNNEI. CDR3 nucleotides: TGTGCCAGCAGCGGACAGGGGTTCAATCAGCCCCAGCATTTT. Translating gives CASSGQGFNQPQHF.

This chain links TRBV5-4 with TRBJ2-1, with TRBD1 matching over 8 bases. After removal of 3 bases from V and 4 bases from J, the junction contained 9 bases not matched to a gene. The CDR3 has 16 amino acids. In germline, CDR1 is SGHNT, CDR2 YYREEE (reference sequence). CDR3 sequence reads: CASSSGGQVSYNEQFF. CDR3 DNA sequence: TGTGCCAGCAGCTCCGGGGGACAGGTTTCATACAATGAGCAGTTCTTC.

This clone was seen once. The J gene is TRBJ2-3, the V gene TRBV6-5; D is perhaps TRBD2 (5 bases). CDR3 size: 15 residues. The germline CDR1 and CDR2 sequences are MNHEY and SVGAGI. V was clipped by 6 bases and J by 4 bases, with 17 bases between them. CDR3 in DNA: TGTGCCAGCAGCCTTGTGGTGGGAGCGCCAGATACGCAGTATTTT. Its translation: CASSLVVGAPDTQYF.

The chain links TRBV28 to TRBJ2-6; tentatively, D is TRBD1 or TRBD2 (5 bases each). There are 17 residues in the CDR3. Trimming cost V 9 bases and J 0 bases, with 18 bases left between them. Germline V gives CDR1 MDHEN, CDR2 SYDVKM. The CDR3 sequence: CASLNRGPSSGANVLTF. CDR3 coding DNA: TGTGCCAGTTTAAATCGGGGCCCCAGCTCTGGGGCCAACGTCCTGACTTTC.

This rearrangement joins TRBV28 to TRBJ2-7; TRBD2 matches 9 bases. The CDR3 sequence is 15 residues long. The J segment lost 3 bases and the V segment lost 3 bases, leaving 6 bases of the junction unmatched. In germline, CDR1 is MDHEN, CDR2 SYDVKM. The CDR3, as DNA: TGTGCCAGCAGTTTCCTGGGCGGGAGGGACTACGAGCAGTACTTC. Its translation is CASSFLGGRDYEQYF.

The rearrangement links TRBV21-1 to TRBJ2-1; TRBD1, the table's D call, lacks a check against the DNA. TRBV21-1 is marked as a pseudogene. CDR3 length: 19 residues. CDR3 residues: CASSKVGASGISSYNEQFF. CDR3 nucleotide sequence: TGTGCCAGCAGCAAAGTGGGGGCATCAGGGATTAGCTCCTACAATGAGCAGTTCTTC.

J is TRBJ1-1 and V is TRBV28; D perhaps matches TRBD1 (5 bases). CDR3 length equals 11 residues. The V end lost 5 bases, the J end lost 12 bases, and 13 bases lay between the germline ends. Germline V gene data show CDR1 as MDHEN and CDR2 as SYDVKM. CDR3 nucleotides: TGTGCCAGCAGTCCTTCTGGGGCCACTTTCTTT. Translating gives CASSPSGATFF.

The rearrangement joins TRBV19 to TRBJ2-5, with TRBD2 matching over 8 bases. Gene TRBJ2-7 matches the end of the DNA better, so the J call may be wrong. The CDR3 totals 14 residues. Germline V lookup: CDR1 LNHDA, CDR2 SQIVND (reference sequence). CDR3 DNA sequence: TGTGCCAGTAGTATCGAAGCGGGAGTCTACGAGCAGTACTTC. It specifies CASSIEAGVYEQYF.

The gene calls are TRBV5-1 and TRBJ1-1; the D gene is possibly TRBD1 (5 bases). V was pared by 5 bases and J by 0 bases, with 11 bases between. This CDR3 has 14 amino acids. Per the germline V gene, CDR1 is SGHRS and CDR2 is YFSETQ. CDR3 sequence (DNA): TGCGCCAGCAGGGGGGGTGCAGTGAACACTGAAGCTTTCTTT. Amino acids: CASRGGAVNTEAFF.

This clone is a singleton in its sample. The J gene is TRBJ2-5, the V gene TRBV19; 8 bases fit TRBD1. J was trimmed by 1 base and V by 4 bases; bases with no gene match: 2. CDR3 length: 14 residues. Germline lookup yields CDR1 LNHDA and CDR2 SQIVND (reference sequence). The CDR3 sequence: CASSRQGTQETQYF. CDR3 sequence (DNA): TGTGCCAGTAGTAGACAGGGGACCCAAGAGACCCAGTACTTC.

V and J are TRBV18 and TRBJ2-4, with D hard to call. There are 13 residues in the CDR3. V was trimmed by 3 bases and J by 4 bases, leaving 7 bases between them. Germline values: CDR1 KGHSH, CDR2 LQKENI. The CDR3 DNA reads as TGTGCCAGCTCACCTAGACCTAAAAACATTCAGTACTTC. Translated, it gives CASSPRPKNIQYF.

This chain connects TRBV2 to TRBJ2-3; 9 bases align to TRBD2. CDR1 and CDR2 (germline): SNHLY, FYNNEI. CDR3 length equals 14 residues. The junction had 7 bases not matched to a gene; V was cut back by 7 bases and J by 5 bases. CDR3 residues: CASKAGGPVDTQYF. DNA for the CDR3: TGTGCCAGCAAGGCGGGAGGGCCGGTAGATACGCAGTATTTT.

The V gene is TRBV5-5, the J gene TRBJ2-1, with TRBD2 identical over 10 bases. With 0 bases clipped from V and 9 bases from J, the junction kept 6 bases outside the gene matches. Germline-derived CDR1 and CDR2 are SGHKS and YYEKEE (reference sequence). The CDR3 has 15 residues. CDR3 in DNA: TGTGCCAGCAGCTTGGCCCTAGCGGGAGTCGTTGAGCAGTTCTTC. Translated: CASSLALAGVVEQFF.

About this clone: Other DNA variants within this sample encode the same CDR3. This CDR3 reads CASSLGTVNTEAFF. CDR3 coding DNA: TGCGCCAGCAGCCTCGGGACAGTTAACACTGAAGCTTTCTTT. This chain connects TRBV5-1 to TRBJ1-1, with TRBD1 identical over 7 bases. CDR3 length: 14 residues. Germline CDR1 SGHRS, CDR2 YFSETQ. With 4 bases clipped from V and 2 bases from J, the junction kept 5 bases outside the gene matches. Full variable domain (outside the CDR3, taken from reference TRBV5-1 and TRBJ1-1): KAGVTQTPRYLIKTRGQQVTLSCSPISGHRSVSWYQQTPGQGLQFLFEYFSETQRNKGNFPGRFSGRQFSNSRSEMNVSTLELGDSALYLCASSLGTVNTEAFFGQGTRLTVV.

The chain has TRBV2 and TRBJ1-5; TRBD1 aligns across 7 bases. Germline V gene sequence: CDR1 SNHLY, CDR2 FYNNEI. CDR3 length: 15 residues. V was pared by 6 bases and J by 2 bases, with 7 bases of the junction left unmatched. The CDR3 DNA sequence: TGTGCCAGCAGCAATCGACAGGGAGGCAATCAGCCCCAGCATTTT. As protein: CASSNRQGGNQPQHF.

The chain has TRBV28 and TRBJ1-1; 7 bases line up with TRBD1. The CDR3 sequence is 13 residues long. The V gene's germline CDR1 is MDHEN and CDR2 SYDVKM. Trimming at V came to 3 bases and at J to 4 bases, leaving 2 bases not matched to a gene. Written as DNA, the CDR3 is TGTGCCAGCAGTTTGCCAGGGGGCACTGAAGCTTTCTTT. As protein: CASSLPGGTEAFF.

The chain couples TRBV30 to TRBJ1-2, with 10 bases aligning to TRBD1. V shed 3 bases, J shed 10 bases, and the junction held 11 bases outside the gene matches. The germline V gene encodes CDR1 GTSNPN and CDR2 SVGIG (reference sequence). This CDR3 contains 14 residues. DNA for the CDR3: TGTGCCTGGAGGGACCCAGGGACAGGGGAAAACTACACCTTC. Its protein product is CAWRDPGTGENYTF.

The chain combines TRBV5-6 with TRBJ2-1; TRBD2 matches 11 bases. This CDR3 has 16 residues. CDR1 and CDR2 (germline): SGHDT, YYEEEE. Trimming at V came to 1 base and at J to 9 bases, leaving 9 bases not matched to a gene. CDR3 residues: CASSLRVLAGEGEQFF. CDR3 sequence (DNA): TGTGCCAGCAGCTTGAGGGTACTAGCGGGGGAGGGTGAGCAGTTCTTC. The complete variable domain, with remaining parts taken from reference TRBV5-6 and TRBJ2-1, reads DAGVTQSPTHLIKTRGQQVTLRCSPKSGHDTVSWYQQALGQGPQFIFQYYEEEERQRGNFPDRFSGHQFPNYSSELNVNALLLGDSALYLCASSLRVLAGEGEQFFGPGTRLTVL.

The chain links TRBV6-6 to TRBJ2-2; D is unclear. This CDR3 is 13 amino acids long. Looked up from germline, CDR1 is MNHNY and CDR2 is SVGAGI (reference sequence). V lost 4 bases to trimming and J lost 6 bases, with 9 bases between them. The chain's CDR3 is CASSLFGPGELFF. The CDR3 bases are TGTGCCAGCAGTTTATTCGGACCCGGGGAGCTGTTTTTT.

This clone was observed a single time. The chain recombines TRBV28 with TRBJ2-7; the D is unclear. Per germline, CDR1 MDHEN and CDR2 SYDVKM. This CDR3 has 12 residues. The ends were cut back, 2 bases at V and 2 bases at J, with 4 bases in the middle. The CDR3 reads CASSLVPYEQYF. CDR3 coding DNA: TGTGCCAGCAGTTTAGTACCCTACGAGCAGTACTTC.

The chain carries TRBV11-2 and TRBJ2-2; 10 bases are a match to TRBD1. The V gene end was trimmed by 5 bases and the J gene end by 5 bases; junction bases not matched to a gene: 5. The germline CDR1 and CDR2 sequences are SGHAT and FQNNGV. The CDR3 runs to 15 residues. CDR3 in DNA: TGTGCCAGCAGCCTCCTGGGACAGGGGACCGGGGAGCTGTTTTTT. Protein sequence: CASSLLGQGTGELFF. Full variable domain (outside the CDR3, taken from reference TRBV11-2 and TRBJ2-2): EAGVAQSPRYKIIEKRQSVAFWCNPISGHATLYWYQQILGQGPKLLIQFQNNGVVDDSQLPKDRFSAERLKGVDSTLKIQPAKLEDSAVYLCASSLLGQGTGELFFGEGSRLTVL.

V usage is TRBV19 and J usage is TRBJ2-2, with 11 bases matching TRBD2. V shed 8 bases, J shed 4 bases, and the junction held 3 bases outside the gene matches. The V gene's germline CDR1 is LNHDA and CDR2 SQIVND (reference sequence). This CDR3 has 14 residues. The CDR3: CASGGLAATGELFF. CDR3 DNA: TGTGCCAGTGGGGGACTAGCGGCCACCGGGGAGCTGTTTTTT. The full variable domain, with the rest looked up from reference TRBV19 and TRBJ2-2, is DGGITQSPKYLFRKEGQNVTLSCEQNLNHDAMYWYRQDPGQGLRLIYYSQIVNDFQKGDIAEGYSVSREKKESFPLTVTSAQKNPTAFYLCASGGLAATGELFFGEGSRLTVL.

The chain couples TRBV10-2 to TRBJ2-1; TRBD2 agrees at 8 bases. This CDR3 contains 19 residues. The V and J ends lost 4 bases and 9 bases, in that order; junction bases with no gene match: 23. Per the germline V gene, CDR1 is WSHSY and CDR2 is SAAADI. The CDR3 is CASSALRGPGLEPLGEQFF. In nucleotides, the CDR3 is TGCGCCAGCAGTGCCCTCCGAGGCCCGGGACTAGAACCTCTCGGTGAGCAGTTCTTC.